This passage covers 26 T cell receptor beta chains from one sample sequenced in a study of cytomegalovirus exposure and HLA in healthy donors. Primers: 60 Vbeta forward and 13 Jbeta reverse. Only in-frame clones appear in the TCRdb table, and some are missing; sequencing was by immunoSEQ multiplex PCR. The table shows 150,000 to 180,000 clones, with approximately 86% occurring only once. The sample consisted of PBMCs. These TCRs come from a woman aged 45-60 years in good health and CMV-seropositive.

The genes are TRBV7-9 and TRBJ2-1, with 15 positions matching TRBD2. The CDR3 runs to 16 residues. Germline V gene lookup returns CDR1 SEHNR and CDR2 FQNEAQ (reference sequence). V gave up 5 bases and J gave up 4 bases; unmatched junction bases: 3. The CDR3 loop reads CASSHGTSGGYNEQFF. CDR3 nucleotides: TGTGCCAGCAGCCACGGGACTAGCGGGGGGTACAATGAGCAGTTCTTC.

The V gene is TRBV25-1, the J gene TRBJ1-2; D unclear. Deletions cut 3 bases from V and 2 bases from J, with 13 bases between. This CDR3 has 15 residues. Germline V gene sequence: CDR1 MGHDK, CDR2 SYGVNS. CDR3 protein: CASSDPTGGNYGYTF. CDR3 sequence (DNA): TGTGCCAGCAGTGACCCAACCGGCGGGAACTATGGCTACACCTTC.

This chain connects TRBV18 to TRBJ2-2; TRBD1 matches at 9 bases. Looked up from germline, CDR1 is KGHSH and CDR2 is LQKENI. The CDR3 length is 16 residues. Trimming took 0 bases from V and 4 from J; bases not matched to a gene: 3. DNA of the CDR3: TGTGCCAGCTCACCACCGGGACAGGGAGGCACCGGGGAGCTGTTTTTT. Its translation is CASSPPGQGGTGELFF. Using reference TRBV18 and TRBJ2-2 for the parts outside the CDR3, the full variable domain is NAGVMQNPRHLVRRRGQEARLRCSPMKGHSHVYWYRQLPEEGLKFMVYLQKENIIDESGMPKERFSAEFPKEGPSILRIQQVVRGDSAAYFCASSPPGQGGTGELFFGEGSRLTVL.

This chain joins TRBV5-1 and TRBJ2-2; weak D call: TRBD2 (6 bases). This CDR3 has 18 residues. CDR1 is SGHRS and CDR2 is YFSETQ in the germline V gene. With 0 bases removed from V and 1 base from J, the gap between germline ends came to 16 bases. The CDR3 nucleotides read TGCGCCAGCAGCTTGGGTGGTGGAGGGGCCAAGAACACCGGGGAGCTGTTTTTT. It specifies CASSLGGGGAKNTGELFF.

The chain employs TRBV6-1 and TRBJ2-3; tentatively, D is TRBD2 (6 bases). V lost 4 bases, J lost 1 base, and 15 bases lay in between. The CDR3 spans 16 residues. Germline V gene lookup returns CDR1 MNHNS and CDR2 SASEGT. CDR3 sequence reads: CASSAGSSGRTDTQYF. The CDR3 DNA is TGTGCCAGCAGTGCTGGCAGTAGCGGACGCACAGATACGCAGTATTTT.

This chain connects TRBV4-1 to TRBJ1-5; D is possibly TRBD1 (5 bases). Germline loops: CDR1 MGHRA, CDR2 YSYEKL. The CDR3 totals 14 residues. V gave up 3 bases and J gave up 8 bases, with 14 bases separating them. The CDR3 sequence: CASSQEGSAKPQHF. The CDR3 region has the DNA TGCGCCAGCAGCCAGGAGGGGTCCGCAAAGCCCCAGCATTTT.

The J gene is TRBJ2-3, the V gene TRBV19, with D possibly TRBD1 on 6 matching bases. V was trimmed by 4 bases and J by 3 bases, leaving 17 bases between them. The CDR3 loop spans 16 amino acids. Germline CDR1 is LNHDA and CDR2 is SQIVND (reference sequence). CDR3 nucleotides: TGTGCCAGTAGTACCATCACAGGGTTAGGGACAGATACGCAGTATTTT. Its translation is CASSTITGLGTDTQYF.

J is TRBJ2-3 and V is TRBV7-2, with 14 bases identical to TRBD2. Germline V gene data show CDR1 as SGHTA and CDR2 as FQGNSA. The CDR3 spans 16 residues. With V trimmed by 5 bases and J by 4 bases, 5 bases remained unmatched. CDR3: CASSPTSGGVADTQYF. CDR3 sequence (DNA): TGTGCCAGCAGCCCGACTAGCGGGGGGGTTGCAGATACGCAGTATTTT.

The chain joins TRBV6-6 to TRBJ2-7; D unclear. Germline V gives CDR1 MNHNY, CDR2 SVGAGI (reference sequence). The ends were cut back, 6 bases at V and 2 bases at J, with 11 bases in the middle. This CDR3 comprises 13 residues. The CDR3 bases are TGTGCCAGCAGCACTTTTCGGGCCTACGAGCAGTACTTC. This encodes CASSTFRAYEQYF.

In DNA form, the CDR3 reads TGTGCCAGCAGCCCGAGCACCGGGGAGCTGTTTTTT. Amino acids: CASSPSTGELFF. This rearrangement joins TRBV5-4 to TRBJ2-2; D not certain. Trimming removed 4 bases at V and 4 bases at J, with 5 bases between. The germline V gene encodes CDR1 SGHNT and CDR2 YYREEE (reference sequence). The CDR3 sequence is 12 residues long.

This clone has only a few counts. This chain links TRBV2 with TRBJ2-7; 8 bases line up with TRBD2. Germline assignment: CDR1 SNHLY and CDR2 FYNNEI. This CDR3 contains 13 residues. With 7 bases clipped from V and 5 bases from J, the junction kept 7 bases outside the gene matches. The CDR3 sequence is CASKGGGINEQYF. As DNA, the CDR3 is TGTGCCAGCAAAGGCGGGGGGATCAACGAGCAGTACTTC.

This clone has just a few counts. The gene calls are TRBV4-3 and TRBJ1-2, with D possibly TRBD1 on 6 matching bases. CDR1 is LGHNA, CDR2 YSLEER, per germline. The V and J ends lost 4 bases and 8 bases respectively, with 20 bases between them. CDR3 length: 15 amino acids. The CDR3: CASSLKTQGIGGYTF. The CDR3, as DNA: TGCGCCAGCAGCCTCAAAACACAGGGAATCGGAGGCTACACCTTC.

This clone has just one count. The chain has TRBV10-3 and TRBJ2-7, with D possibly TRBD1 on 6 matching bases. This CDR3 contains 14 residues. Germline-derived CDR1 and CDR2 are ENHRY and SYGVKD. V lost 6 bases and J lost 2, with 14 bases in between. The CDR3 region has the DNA TGTGCCATCAGGACCGGGACACATACCTACGAGCAGTACTTC. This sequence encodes CAIRTGTHTYEQYF.

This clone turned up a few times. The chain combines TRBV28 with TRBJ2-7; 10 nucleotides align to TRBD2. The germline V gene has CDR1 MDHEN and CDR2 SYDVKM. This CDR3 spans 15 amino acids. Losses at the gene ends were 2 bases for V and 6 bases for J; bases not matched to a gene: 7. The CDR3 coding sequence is TGTGCCAGCAGTTTACTAGCGGGGGTAGGCCGCGAGCAGTACTTC. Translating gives CASSLLAGVGREQYF.

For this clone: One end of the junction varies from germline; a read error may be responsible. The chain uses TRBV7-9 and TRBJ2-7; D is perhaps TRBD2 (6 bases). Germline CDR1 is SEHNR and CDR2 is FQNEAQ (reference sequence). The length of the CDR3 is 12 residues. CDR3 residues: CSSSHGSYEQYF. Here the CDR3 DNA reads TGTTCCAGCAGCCACGGGAGCTACGAGCAGTACTTC. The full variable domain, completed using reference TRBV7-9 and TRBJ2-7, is DTGVSQNPRHKITKRGQNVTFRCDPISEHNRLYWYRQTLGQGPEFLTYFQNEAQLEKSRLLSDRFSAERPKGSFSTLEIQRTEQGDSAMYLCSSSHGSYEQYFGPGTRLTVT.

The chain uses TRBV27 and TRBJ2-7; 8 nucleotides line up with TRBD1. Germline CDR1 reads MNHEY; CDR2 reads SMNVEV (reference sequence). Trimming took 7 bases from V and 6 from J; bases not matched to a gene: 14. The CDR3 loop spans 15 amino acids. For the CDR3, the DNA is TGTGCCAGCAAAAGAACCCAGCAGGGGGCGGGCGAGCAGTACTTC. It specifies CASKRTQQGAGEQYF.

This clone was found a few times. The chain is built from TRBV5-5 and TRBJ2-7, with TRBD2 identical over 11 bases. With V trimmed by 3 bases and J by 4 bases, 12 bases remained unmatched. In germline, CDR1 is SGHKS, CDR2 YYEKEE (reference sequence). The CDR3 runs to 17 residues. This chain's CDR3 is CASSSLAGGSIRYEQYF. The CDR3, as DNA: TGTGCCAGCAGCTCCCTAGCGGGGGGCTCCATCAGGTACGAGCAGTACTTC. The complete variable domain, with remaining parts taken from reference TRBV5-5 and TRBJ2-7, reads DAGVTQSPTHLIKTRGQQVTLRCSPISGHKSVSWYQQVLGQGPQFIFQYYEKEERGRGNFPDRFSARQFPNYSSELNVNALLLGDSALYLCASSSLAGGSIRYEQYFGPGTRLTVT.

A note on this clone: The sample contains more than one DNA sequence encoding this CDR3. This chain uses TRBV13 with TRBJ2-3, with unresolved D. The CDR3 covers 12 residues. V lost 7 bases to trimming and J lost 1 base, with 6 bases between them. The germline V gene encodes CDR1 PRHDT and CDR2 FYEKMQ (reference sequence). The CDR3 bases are TGTGCCAGCACCTCAGGCACAGATACGCAGTATTTT. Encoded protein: CASTSGTDTQYF.

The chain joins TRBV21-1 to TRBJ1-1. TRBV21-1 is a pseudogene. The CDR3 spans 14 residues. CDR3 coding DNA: TGTGCCAGCAGCAAAGCAGGGCGTCGGGGTGAAGCTTTCTTT. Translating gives CASSKAGRRGEAFF.

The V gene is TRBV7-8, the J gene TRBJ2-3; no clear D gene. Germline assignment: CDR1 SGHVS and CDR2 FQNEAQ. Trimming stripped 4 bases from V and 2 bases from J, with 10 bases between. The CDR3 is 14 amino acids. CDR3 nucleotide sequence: TGTGCCAGCAGCTCTAGAGAGCCCACAGATACGCAGTATTTT. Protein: CASSSREPTDTQYF. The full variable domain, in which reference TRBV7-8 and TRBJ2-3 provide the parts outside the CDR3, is GAGVSQSPRYKVAKRGQDVALRCDPISGHVSLFWYQQALGQGPEFLTYFQNEAQLDKSGLPSDRFFAERPEGSVSTLKIQRTQQEDSAVYLCASSSREPTDTQYFGPGTRLTVL.

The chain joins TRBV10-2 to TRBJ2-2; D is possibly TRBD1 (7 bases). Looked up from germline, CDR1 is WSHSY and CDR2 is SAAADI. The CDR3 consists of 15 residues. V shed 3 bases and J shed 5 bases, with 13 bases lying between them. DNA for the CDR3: TGCGCCAGCAGTGATGAGGGGGCGGGGACCGGGGAGCTGTTTTTT. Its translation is CASSDEGAGTGELFF.

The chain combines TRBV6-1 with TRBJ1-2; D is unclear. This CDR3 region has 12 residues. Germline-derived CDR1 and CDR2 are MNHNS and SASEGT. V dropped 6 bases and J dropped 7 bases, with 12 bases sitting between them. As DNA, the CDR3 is TGTGCCAGCAGCGACATAACCTCTGGCTACACCTTC. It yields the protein CASSDITSGYTF.

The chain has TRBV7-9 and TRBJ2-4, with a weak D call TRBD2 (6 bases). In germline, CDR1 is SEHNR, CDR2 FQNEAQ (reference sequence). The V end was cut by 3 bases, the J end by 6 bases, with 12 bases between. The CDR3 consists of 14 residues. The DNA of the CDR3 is TGTGCCAGCAGCTTCGGGGGACGGGTAAACATTCAGTACTTC. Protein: CASSFGGRVNIQYF.

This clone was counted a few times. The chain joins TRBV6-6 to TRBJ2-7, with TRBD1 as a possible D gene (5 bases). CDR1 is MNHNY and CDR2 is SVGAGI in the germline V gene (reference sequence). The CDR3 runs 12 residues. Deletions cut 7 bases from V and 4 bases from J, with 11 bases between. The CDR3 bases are TGTGCCAGCAAAGACAGTTCTTACGAGCAGTACTTC. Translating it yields CASKDSSYEQYF.

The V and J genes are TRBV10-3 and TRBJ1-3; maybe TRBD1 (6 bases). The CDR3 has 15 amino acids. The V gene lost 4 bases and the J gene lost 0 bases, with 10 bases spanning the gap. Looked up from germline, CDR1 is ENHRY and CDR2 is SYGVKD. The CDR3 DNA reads TGTGCCATCAGTGCCCACAGGGACTCTGGAAACACCATATATTTT. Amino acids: CAISAHRDSGNTIYF.

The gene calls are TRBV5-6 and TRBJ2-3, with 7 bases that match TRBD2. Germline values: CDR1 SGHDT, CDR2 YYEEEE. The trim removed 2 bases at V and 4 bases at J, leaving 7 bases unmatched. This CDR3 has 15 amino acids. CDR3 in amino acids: CASSLPAGPPDTQYF. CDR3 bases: TGTGCCAGCAGCTTACCAGCGGGGCCCCCAGATACGCAGTATTTT.